The 22 T cell receptor beta chains below were found in one sample sequenced in a study of blood T cell repertoires in COVID-19. The method was immunoSEQ multiplex PCR; TCRdb's version includes in-frame clones alone and lacks a portion of them. This table has 120,000 to 150,000 clones, over 75% appearing once. The sample was PBMCs or T cells enriched from blood (not recorded which). Receptor source: a woman aged 30 to 39 with acute COVID-19.

The chain combines TRBV28 with TRBJ1-1; possible D gene TRBD1, 6 bases. The V gene's germline CDR1 is MDHEN and CDR2 SYDVKM. Trimming stripped 8 bases from V and 4 bases from J, with 20 bases between. There are 15 residues in the CDR3. CDR3 sequence reads: CASLSLQGGGTEAFF. The CDR3 bases are TGTGCCAGCCTCTCCTTACAGGGCGGGGGCACTGAAGCTTTCTTT.

The gene calls are TRBV25-1 and TRBJ2-2; the D gene is possibly TRBD2 (6 bases). The CDR3 loop spans 17 amino acids. Germline V gene data show CDR1 as MGHDK and CDR2 as SYGVNS. Trimming removed 8 bases at V and 1 base at J, with 20 bases between. This chain's CDR3 is CASVKAGGNLNTGELFF. Written as DNA, the CDR3 is TGTGCCAGCGTTAAGGCGGGCGGGAACCTGAACACCGGGGAGCTGTTTTTT.

The rearrangement links TRBV28 to TRBJ1-2, with 7 bases fitting TRBD1. Germline CDR1 MDHEN, CDR2 SYDVKM. This CDR3 spans 18 amino acids. V dropped 6 bases and J dropped 2; count of bases not matched to a gene: 18. CDR3 sequence reads: CASRSQTGVALGNYGYTF. DNA for the CDR3: TGTGCCAGCAGAAGCCAAACAGGGGTGGCTCTGGGGAACTATGGCTACACCTTC.

The chain couples TRBV10-3 to TRBJ1-2; 7 nucleotides align to TRBD1. The V gene's germline CDR1 is ENHRY and CDR2 SYGVKD. Unmatched junction bases numbered 6, after V lost 4 bases and J lost 1 base. This CDR3 is built from 15 residues. CDR3 bases: TGTGCCATCAGTGCAGGGACAGCTATTAACTATGGCTACACCTTC. It yields the protein CAISAGTAINYGYTF.

The rearrangement links TRBV7-9 to TRBJ2-7, with D possibly being TRBD1 (6 bases). The CDR3 consists of 14 residues. The germline V and J ends were trimmed by 5 bases and 6 bases, with 17 bases remaining between them. Germline values: CDR1 SEHNR, CDR2 FQNEAQ (reference sequence). The CDR3 here is CASSADQGLSEQYF. The CDR3 DNA reads as TGTGCCAGCAGCGCAGATCAGGGGTTAAGCGAGCAGTACTTC.

The chain recombines TRBV27 with TRBJ2-7, with D tentatively TRBD2 (6 bases). Per the germline V gene, CDR1 is MNHEY and CDR2 is SMNVEV (reference sequence). CDR3 size: 15 residues. V lost 3 bases to trimming and J lost 0 bases, with 12 bases between them. In DNA form, the CDR3 reads TGTGCCAGCAGTTTCGGGGCGGGGAGCTCCTACGAGCAGTACTTC. Protein: CASSFGAGSSYEQYF.

The rearrangement joins TRBV6-5 to TRBJ1-1; 7 bases map to TRBD1. CDR1 MNHEY and CDR2 SVGAGI come from the germline V gene. CDR3 length equals 13 residues. The V segment lost 10 bases and the J segment 4 bases; nucleotides outside the gene matches: 9. The chain's CDR3 is CAIRQGLSTEAFF. The CDR3, as DNA: TGTGCCATCAGACAGGGCTTGAGCACTGAAGCTTTCTTT.

The chain employs TRBV28 and TRBJ2-6; tentative D call: TRBD2 (5 bases). Between the trimmed V and J ends, which lost 5 bases and 0 bases, there was a span of 8 bases. Germline values: CDR1 MDHEN, CDR2 SYDVKM. This CDR3 has 15 residues. CDR3 DNA sequence: TGTGCCAGCAGTCCGGGAATCTCTGGGGCCAACGTCCTGACTTTC. Its translation: CASSPGISGANVLTF.

The chain carries TRBV5-3 and TRBJ2-1; 11 nucleotides align to TRBD2. TRBV5-3 is classed as an ORF, of uncertain function. Trimming took 0 bases from V and 7 from J; bases not matched to a gene: 0. The CDR3 extends over 14 amino acids. The DNA for the CDR3 is TGTGCCAGAAGCTTGGGGACTAGCGGGAATGAGCAGTTCTTC. Protein product: CARSLGTSGNEQFF.

The V and J genes are TRBV28 and TRBJ1-1; weak D call: TRBD1 (6 bases). Germline lookup yields CDR1 MDHEN and CDR2 SYDVKM. The V end lost 3 bases, the J end lost 1 base, and 15 bases lay between the germline ends. The CDR3 covers 16 residues. CDR3 coding DNA: TGTGCCAGCAGTTTGGAGAGAGGGGGGGGGAACACTGAAGCTTTCTTT. Protein: CASSLERGGGNTEAFF. Full variable domain (rest looked up from reference TRBV28 and TRBJ1-1): DVKVTQSSRYLVKRTGEKVFLECVQDMDHENMFWYRQDPGLGLRLIYFSYDVKMKEKGDIPEGYSVSREKKERFSLILESASTNQTSMYLCASSLERGGGNTEAFFGQGTRLTVV.

V gene TRBV6-5 combines with J gene TRBJ1-5, with a tentative D call TRBD1 (5 bases). CDR1 is MNHEY and CDR2 is SVGAGI in the germline V gene. Trimming took 6 bases from V and 0 from J, leaving 12 bases between them. The CDR3 runs 15 residues. The CDR3 protein is CASSPGHNSNQPQHF. The CDR3 nucleotides read TGTGCCAGCAGCCCAGGACATAATAGCAATCAGCCCCAGCATTTT.

The V gene is TRBV7-6, the J gene TRBJ1-2, with 10 bases that match TRBD1. V shed 5 bases and J 7 bases; nucleotides not matched to a gene: 7. This CDR3 comprises 14 residues. Looked up from germline, CDR1 is SGHVS and CDR2 is FNYEAQ. The CDR3 DNA is TGTGCCAGCAGCGCCCGGGACAGGGGAACTGGCTACACCTTC. This encodes CASSARDRGTGYTF.

This clone appeared a few times. This chain connects TRBV3-1 (or the pseudogene TRBV3-2) to TRBJ1-1, with unresolved D. Trimming pared 1 base from V and 1 base from J, leaving 7 bases between. The CDR3 has 14 amino acids. CDR1 is LGHDT, CDR2 YNNKEL, per germline (reference sequence). The CDR3 sequence: CASSQVPENTEAFF. CDR3 in DNA: TGTGCCAGCAGCCAAGTTCCAGAGAACACTGAAGCTTTCTTT.

The J gene is TRBJ1-3, the V gene TRBV28, with 8 bases identical to TRBD1. Losses at the gene ends were 5 bases for V and 0 bases for J; bases not matched to a gene: 6. The CDR3 length is 16 residues. In germline, CDR1 is MDHEN, CDR2 SYDVKM. The CDR3 DNA is TGTGCCAGCAGTCTCCAGGGGGCTCGCTCTGGAAACACCATATATTTT. Its translation: CASSLQGARSGNTIYF.

The chain recombines TRBV5-4 with TRBJ2-3; the D gene is possibly TRBD1 (6 bases). The germline gives CDR1 SGHNT, CDR2 YYREEE (reference sequence). Trimming took 0 bases from V and 4 from J, leaving 9 bases between them. The CDR3 is 14 residues long. This CDR3 reads CASSLVGAADTQYF. CDR3 DNA: TGTGCCAGCAGCTTGGTGGGGGCGGCAGATACGCAGTATTTT. Complete variable domain (other parts from reference TRBV5-4 and TRBJ2-3): ETGVTQSPTHLIKTRGQQVTLRCSSQSGHNTVSWYQQALGQGPQFIFQYYREEENGRGNFPPRFSGLQFPNYSSELNVNALELDDSALYLCASSLVGAADTQYFGPGTRLTVL.

V usage is TRBV7-2 and J usage is TRBJ2-7, with a tentative D call TRBD2 (6 bases). Germline CDR1 and CDR2: SGHTA and FQGNSA. V dropped 2 bases and J dropped 4 bases, with 21 bases sitting between them. The CDR3 loop spans 17 amino acids. CDR3 sequence reads: CASSLNYGGETGYEQYF. The DNA for the CDR3 is TGTGCCAGCAGCTTAAATTACGGAGGGGAGACGGGGTACGAGCAGTACTTC.

V and J are TRBV3-1 (or the pseudogene TRBV3-2) and TRBJ2-7; TRBD2 agrees at 7 bases. The V gene's germline CDR1 is LGHDT and CDR2 YNNKEL (reference sequence). The V and J ends lost 7 bases and 0 bases, in that order; junction bases with no gene match: 6. The length of the CDR3 is 14 residues. The CDR3 region has the DNA TGTGCCAGCATCAGAGCGGGATTCTCCTACGAGCAGTACTTC. Its translation is CASIRAGFSYEQYF.

This clone appeared once. CDR3 coding DNA: TGTGCCAGCAGTTGGACAGGGGGCGCCTTTCATTCACCCCTCCACTTT. It specifies CASSWTGGAFHSPLHF. The V call is TRBV2, the J call TRBJ1-6; 11 positions agree with TRBD1. CDR3 length equals 16 residues. The ends lost 5 bases at V and 8 bases at J; junction bases unmatched: 8. CDR1 is SNHLY, CDR2 FYNNEI, per germline.

Here the CDR3 reads CASSIRTDTDTQYF. DNA of the CDR3: TGTGCCAGTAGTATCCGGACTGACACAGATACGCAGTATTTT. This chain links TRBV19 with TRBJ2-3; tentative D call: TRBD2 (5 bases). Per germline, CDR1 LNHDA and CDR2 SQIVND (reference sequence). The CDR3 extends over 14 amino acids. Trimming shortened V by 3 bases and J by 2 bases, and 9 bases separated the two germline ends.

This chain links TRBV18 with TRBJ2-7, with D possibly TRBD2 on 6 matching bases. Trimming cost V 0 bases and J 3 bases, with 12 bases left between them. Looked up from germline, CDR1 is KGHSH and CDR2 is LQKENI. The CDR3 sequence is 15 residues long. This chain's CDR3 is CASSPPLGGGYEQYF. CDR3 sequence (DNA): TGTGCCAGCTCACCACCGTTGGGGGGAGGCTACGAGCAGTACTTC.

This chain joins TRBV18 and TRBJ2-1, with D possibly matching TRBD2 (6 bases). The germline CDR1 and CDR2 sequences are KGHSH and LQKENI. V shed 0 bases and J shed 6 bases, with 12 bases lying between them. The CDR3 sequence is 15 residues long. The CDR3 region is CASSPPSGEVNEQFF. The CDR3 DNA reads as TGTGCCAGCTCACCACCTAGCGGAGAAGTCAATGAGCAGTTCTTC.

About this clone itself: Different DNA sequences within this sample yield the same CDR3. The chain uses TRBV9 and TRBJ1-5; no clear D gene. The ends were cut back, 0 bases at V and 1 base at J, with 8 bases in the middle. The germline CDR1 and CDR2 sequences are SGDLS and YYNGEE. This CDR3 is built from 15 residues. CDR3 residues: CASSVDSSSNQPQHF. The CDR3 nucleotides are TGTGCCAGCAGCGTAGACAGTTCGAGCAATCAGCCCCAGCATTTT. Filled out from reference TRBV9 and TRBJ1-5, the complete variable domain reads DSGVTQTPKHLITATGQRVTLRCSPRSGDLSVYWYQQSLDQGLQFLIQYYNGEERAKGNILERFSAQQFPDLHSELNLSSLELGDSALYFCASSVDSSSNQPQHFGDGTRLSIL.